This TCR beta chain was sequenced during a study of T cells in Graves' hyperthyroidism and ophthalmopathy. The overall study: Once the initial diagnosis was made, peripheral blood was obtained before any treatment. The study's findings and limits: Appearing also in blood were most of the thyroid clonotypes expanded above 0.001.

Germline CDR1 MNHNS, CDR2 SASEGT. The CDR3 length is 14 residues. The V gene lost 6 bases and the J gene lost 1 base, with 12 bases spanning the gap. This clonotype was observed many times. Its cognate antigen is unknown. Patients between 18 and 65 years old had hyperthyroidism, newly diagnosed and lasting under 2 months. Amplification of TCR beta CDR3 regions was performed using RNA transcripts as template. Initially, a first-round RT-PCR of the TCR CDR3 employed the HTBI primer set. TCRdb re-called the multiplex PCR reads through MiXCR, storing one row per CDR3 protein. The repertoire holds about 300,000 distinct CDR3 sequences, approximately 13% seen once, with roughly 7.9% in the top ten.

The TCR originated in a woman aged 35 to 49 with Graves' hyperthyroidism. This chain uses TRBV6-1 with TRBJ1-1; D is possibly TRBD1 (6 bases). Sequenced: blood. This CDR3 is CASSQRGQNTEAFF. The CDR3 bases are TGTGCCAGCAGCCAACGGGGGCAGAACACTGAAGCTTTCTTT.